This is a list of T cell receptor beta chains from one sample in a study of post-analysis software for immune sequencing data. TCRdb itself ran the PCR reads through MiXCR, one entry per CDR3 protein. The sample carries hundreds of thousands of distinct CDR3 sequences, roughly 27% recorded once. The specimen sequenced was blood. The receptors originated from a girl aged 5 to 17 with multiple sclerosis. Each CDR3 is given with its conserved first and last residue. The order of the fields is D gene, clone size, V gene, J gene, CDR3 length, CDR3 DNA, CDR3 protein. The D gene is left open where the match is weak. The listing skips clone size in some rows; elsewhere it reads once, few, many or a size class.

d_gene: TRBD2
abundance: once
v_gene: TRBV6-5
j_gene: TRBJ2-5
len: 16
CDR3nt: TGTGCCATCGGTCGGGCCTTAGCGGGAGCTAACGATGAGCAGTACTTC
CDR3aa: CAIGRALAGANDEQYF

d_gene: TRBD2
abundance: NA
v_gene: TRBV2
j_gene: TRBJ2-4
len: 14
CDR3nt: TGTGCCGGCTCGATGGGGGGGGCCAAAAACATTCAGTACTTC
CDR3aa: CAGSMGGAKNIQYF

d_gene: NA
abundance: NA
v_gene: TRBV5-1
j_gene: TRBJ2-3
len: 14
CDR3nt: TGCGCCAGCAGCTTAAACCCGGGCACAGATACGCAGTATTTT
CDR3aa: CASSLNPGTDTQYF

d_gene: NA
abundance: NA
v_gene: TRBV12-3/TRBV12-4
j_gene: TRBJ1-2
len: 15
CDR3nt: TGTGCCAGCAGTTTAGGGGCCCGGGGGGTCTATGGCTACACCTTC
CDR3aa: CASSLGARGVYGYTF

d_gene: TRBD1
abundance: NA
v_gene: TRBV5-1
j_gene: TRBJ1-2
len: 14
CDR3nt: TGCGCCAGCAGCGCAGGGGGAGGAAACTGTGGCTACACCTTC
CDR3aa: CASSAGGGNCGYTF

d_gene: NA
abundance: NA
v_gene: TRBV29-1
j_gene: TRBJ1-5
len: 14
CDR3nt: TGCAGCGTTGCGGGTGCCGGGGGGGGCCAGCCCCAGCATTTT
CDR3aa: CSVAGAGGGQPQHF

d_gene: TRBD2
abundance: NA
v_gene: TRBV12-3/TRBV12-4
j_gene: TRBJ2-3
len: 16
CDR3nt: TGTGCCAGCAGTTCCCTCGGCGGGGGGGTTCCAGATACGCAGTATTTT
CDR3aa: CASSSLGGGVPDTQYF

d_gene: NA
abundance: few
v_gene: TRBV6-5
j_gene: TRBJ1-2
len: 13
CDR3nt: TGTGCCAGCAGTTCCGGACTCCCCTATGGCTACACCTTC
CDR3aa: CASSSGLPYGYTF

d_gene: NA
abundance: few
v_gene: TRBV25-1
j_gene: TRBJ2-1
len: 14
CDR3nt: TGTGCCAGCAGTGAACGCGGTAGGGACCATGAGCAGTTCTTC
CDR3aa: CASSERGRDHEQFF

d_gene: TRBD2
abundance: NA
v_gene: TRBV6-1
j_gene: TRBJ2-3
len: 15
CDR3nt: TGTGCCAGCAGTGACGGGGGGGCGGTCGGAGATACGCAGTATTTT
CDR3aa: CASSDGGAVGDTQYF

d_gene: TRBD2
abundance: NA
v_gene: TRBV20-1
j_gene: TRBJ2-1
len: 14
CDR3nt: TGCAGTGTAGGACTAGCGGGACCCATTGCCGAGCAGTTCTTC
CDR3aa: CSVGLAGPIAEQFF

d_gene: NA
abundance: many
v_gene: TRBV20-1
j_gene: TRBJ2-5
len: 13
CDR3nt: TGCAGTGCCCTCCCCCGGGACCGGGAGACCCAGTACTTC
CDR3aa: CSALPRDRETQYF

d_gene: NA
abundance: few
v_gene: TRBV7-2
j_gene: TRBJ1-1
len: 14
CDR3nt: TGTGCCAGCAGCTGGGAGGGCATGAACACTGAAGCTTTCTTT
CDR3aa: CASSWEGMNTEAFF

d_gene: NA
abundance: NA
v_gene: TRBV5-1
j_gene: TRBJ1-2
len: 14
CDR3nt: TGCGCCAGCAGCTGGGGACGGAATAACTATGGCTACACCTTC
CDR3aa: CASSWGRNNYGYTF

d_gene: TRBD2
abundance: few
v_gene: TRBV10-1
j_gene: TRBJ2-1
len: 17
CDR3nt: TGCGCCAGCAGTGGTGGGGCGGGAGTATCGGGATACAATGAGCAGTTCTTC
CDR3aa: CASSGGAGVSGYNEQFF

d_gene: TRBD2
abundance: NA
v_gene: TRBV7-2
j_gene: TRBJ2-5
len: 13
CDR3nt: TGTGCCAGCGGCTCGAACAGCGGGGGGACCCAGTACTTC
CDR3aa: CASGSNSGGTQYF